This TCR beta chain was sequenced during a study of molecular identifiers for immune sequencing clone quantification. In this sample, this clonotype turned up many times. What it binds is unknown. Preparation methods for the bulk TCR libraries were those previously described, with listed TCR primers. TCRdb re-analysed the PCR reads in MiXCR, keeping a single row per CDR3 protein. The sample yields approximately 630,000 distinct CDR3 sequences, around 25% seen once. Naive CD8 T cells were picked out by sorting for CD8+CD4-CCR7+CD45RA+. Findings and caveats of the study: Clone sizes that are highly expanded could be underestimated when identical TCR molecules share a barcode. Jurkat TCR RNA that was spiked in from one cell was reportedly detectable among roughly 1 million naive cells.

The specimen was naive CD8+ T cells from blood, with Jurkat cell RNA spiked in. Subset here: FACS-sorted CD8+CD4-CCR7+CD45RA+ naive T cells. The clonotype comes from a human donor in good health. Some libraries in this study had Jurkat cell RNA spiked in.

This CDR3 reads CSARHIASYEQYF. CDR3 coding DNA: TGCAGTGCTAGACACATAGCATCCTACGAGCAGTACTTC. The genes are TRBV20-1 and TRBJ2-7, with D unclear. The V gene's germline CDR1 is DFQATT and CDR2 SNEGSKA (reference sequence). This CDR3 spans 13 amino acids. The V end was cut by 2 bases, the J end by 1 base, with 9 bases between.